The clone carrying this TCR beta chain occurred a few times. No antigen is known for it. The data belong to a study of molecular identifiers for immune sequencing clone quantification. Turning to the study itself: Replicates split RNA from around 20,000 or 100,000 naive CD8 cells five ways, and the researchers sequenced four portions. Notes on the study in general: Clones with over 20 RNA copies captured over 98% of effector molecules but under 1% of naive ones.

Each CDR3 protein is one row after TCRdb ran MiXCR on the PCR reads. The sample includes about half a million distinct CDR3 sequences, around 23% seen only once; the top ten take approximately 0.76%. Per the germline V gene, CDR1 is MNHEY and CDR2 is SVGEGT. The CDR3 runs to 14 residues. V shed 2 bases and J shed 5 bases, with 13 bases lying between them. Sorting was used to obtain naive CD8 T cells (CD8+CD4-CCR7+CD45RA+). The rearrangement links TRBV6-2 or TRBV6-3 to TRBJ2-7; tentatively, D is TRBD1 (5 bases). The sequencing input was naive CD8+ T cells from blood, with Jurkat cell RNA spiked in. As to subset: FACS-sorted CD8+CD4-CCR7+CD45RA+ naive T cells. This TCR derives from a human donor in good health. Some libraries in this study had Jurkat cell RNA spiked in. The CDR3 spells CASSYGLSGNEQYF. The CDR3 DNA sequence: TGTGCCAGCAGTTACGGCCTATCAGGGAACGAGCAGTACTTC.